This T cell receptor (beta chain) was captured in a study of cytomegalovirus exposure and HLA in healthy donors (dated by TCRdb to the late 2010s). Background for the entire study: An earlier analysis of some 620 of the donors reported over 250 Gb of sequence data and 117 million unique TCR beta sequences obtained from around 180 million T cells. An early release covering 500 to 750 HLA-typed donors comprised approximately 290 gigabases of sequencing data and 85 million to 100 million unique TCR sequences. Among the roughly 400 genotyped donors, around 81% belonged to the genetic ancestry cluster associated with self-reported Caucasian donors. The aim of the study was to test whether cataloging public T cell receptors could identify signatures of past pathogen exposure. The study profiled the T cell repertoires of 500 to 800 subjects by immunosequencing and related them to cytomegalovirus serostatus. A separate validation cohort of 100 to 150 different subjects was used in addition to the roughly 700-subject first cohort. High-throughput TCR immunosequencing, statistical association of individual TCRs with disease status, and machine learning were combined to predict cytomegalovirus infection status. In a later analysis, previously published TCR beta repertoires from about 670 donors were re-analyzed and high-resolution HLA genotyping was added so that TCR occurrence patterns could be studied. The later analysis used no new phenotypic data to find candidate immune exposures, relying instead on TCR beta sequences and their occurrence across donors. An earlier analysis of 587 of the donors used high-throughput TCR beta sequencing to judge whether each TCR beta V gene segment behaved as functional or pseudogenic. Donor age, sex, ethnicity and CMV serostatus were compiled alongside the repertoire data. Genome-wide SNP genotypes for about 55% of the 666 donors were used in a later genetic analysis, which treated that subset as a discovery cohort. Every discovery cohort repertoire had been produced on one sequencing platform. HLA typing covered class I and class II loci at four-digit resolution. The number of donors typed differed by locus, with about 629-630 for A, B, C, DRB1 and DQB1, more than 500 for DQA1, 606 for DPA1, and approximately 470 for DPB1. Several DR-DQ haplotypes were treated as single units for association and clustering because of strong linkage in the cohort. Among some 410 genotyped donors of the cohort, an average of approximately 250,000 unique TCR beta nucleotide sequences were sequenced per donor, roughly 20% of them non-productive. Overall study outcomes, separate from this receptor: In a later analysis, several top co-occurrence clusters were reported to appear linked to parvovirus B19, influenza, CMV and Epstein-Barr virus. The 87-base-pair reads could not distinguish some IMGT-functional V segments, including TRBV6-2 and TRBV6-3, so those segments were excluded. CMV serostatus was the only immune exposure information available for the cohort. Linkage disequilibrium might explain the correlated functional status among segregating V segments, but an unknown experimental factor could not be ruled out. Cytomegalovirus status was reported to be diagnosed by the classifier with high specificity and sensitivity in both the original and validation cohorts. HLA typing was unavailable for some donors at each locus, so association tests used only the typed subset. It was suggested by the authors that the approach could potentially be generalized to other disease states and immunological phenotypes. In a later genetic analysis, a missense DCLRE1C variant was associated with V-gene and J-gene trimming of TCR beta chains, and the association was replicated in an independent cohort. The study gave a list of under 200 TCR beta chains associated with cytomegalovirus. Specific HLA alleles were associated with about 17,000 TCR beta sequences at a false discovery rate of 0.05 in a later analysis. In this cohort, only TCR beta chains were sequenced, and detectable features were limited by the absence of alpha or paired-chain data. Presence/absence analyses assumed roughly uniform sequencing depth across donors, an assumption that may not hold. Fewer than 20 rarely observed V segments, including chromosome 9 orphons, were excluded from the earlier analysis of several hundred of the donors because counts were too low. A further reported finding was that TCR beta sequences accurately predicted the HLA-A and HLA-B alleles for most subjects in the first cohort. In an earlier analysis of approximately 590 of the donors, most TCR beta V segments were observed in productive rearrangements about 87% or about 30% of the time, broadly matching IMGT annotations. In a later analysis, HLA-associated TCR beta chains showed more clonal expansion and lower generation probabilities than non-associated chains that were equally common. A cluster of highly shared sequence variants was judged likely to represent a technical artifact of the sequencing pipeline. In a later genetic analysis, fewer N-insertions in productive TCRs were reported among donors in an Asian-associated ancestry cluster than the roughly 670-donor mean. A few of the identified cytomegalovirus-associated TCR beta chains were confirmed in vitro to be specific for cytomegalovirus antigens. According to a later analysis, most CMV-associated TCR beta chains appeared to be HLA-restricted, and the HLA associations seemed to be driven largely by CMV exposure. Most TCR sequences were seen in very few donors, while some public TCRs were found in many individuals. Strong co-occurrence of HLA alleles, especially DR and DQ, made assigning TCR associations to individual alleles difficult. In a later analysis, the rate of TCR association differed among HLA loci, with DRB1 alleles having the most associated TCRs and HLA-C alleles having the fewest.

Notes on this clone: Its binding antigen is unknown. No much larger clone exists at a distance of one base, and base qualities are not known.

The cohort was made up of 666 healthy bone marrow donors. At the time of sampling, all cohort members were nominally healthy, though unrecorded immune exposures were likely present. The donor was CMV seropositive and was included in the group of about 290 seropositive cohort members. A peripheral blood sample was collected from each donor, and TCR beta sequencing was performed on peripheral blood mononuclear cells. Genomic DNA was extracted from the blood cell samples with the Qiagen DNeasy Blood Extraction Kit. The germline ends are 10 bases apart after V is trimmed by 3 bases and J by 3 bases. Looking up the germline V gene yields CDR1 SGHTS and CDR2 YDEGEE. Counted from cysteine to phenylalanine, this CDR3 has 14 amino acids. CDR3 DNA is the only sequence kept; it has 42 bases, read in frame from the first base. Receptor amplification or capture employed the immunoSEQ multiplex PCR assay. A mixture of 60 forward primers for TCR Vbeta segments and 13 reverse primers for TCR Jbeta segments was used in the multiplex PCR. Amplification of the CDR3 region of rearranged TCR beta genes was performed with a multiplex PCR assay on genomic DNA. Amplified TCR beta libraries were sequenced as 87-base-pair reads on the Illumina HiSeq System. In the source study's methods: A later analysis tallied around 87 million unique TCR beta chains across the 600 to 700 repertoires, and roughly 11 million of those chains were shared by two or more donors. Raw reads were error-corrected and collapsed into unique sequences by a nearest-neighbor algorithm in which closely related sequences were merged to remove PCR and sequencing errors. Alignment of CDR3 sequences to IMGT reference sequences was used to assign V, D and J gene segments. For a sequence to be retained, at least a six-nucleotide match to both a V gene segment and a J gene segment was required. Rearrangements were classified as productive when the CDR3 lacked stop codons and remained in frame with V and J, and all other rearrangements were classified as non-productive. Following IMGT convention, CDR3 was defined as the stretch from the second conserved V-encoded cysteine to the conserved J-encoded phenylalanine. In an earlier analysis of roughly 580 of the donors, sequences lacking an unambiguous match to a single V gene segment were excluded. In an earlier analysis of 450 to 750 of the donors, a V segment was called functional when productive rearrangements were above 56.7%, and segregating when the standard deviation between donors exceeded 5%. A statistical classification framework was built for diagnosing cytomegalovirus status from the catalog of TCR beta chain sequences. In a later analysis, TCR nucleotide sequences were compared against IMGT/GENE-DB human TR gene sequences so that V and J genes could be assigned. In a later analysis, CDR3 sequences and most-parsimonious VDJ recombination scenarios were assigned using the TCRdist pipeline. In a later analysis, each TCR beta chain was defined by its CDR3 amino acid sequence together with its V-gene family, and reads lacking a unique V-gene family were excluded. A later analysis removed 592 highly shared, low-generation-probability nucleotide sequences to deal with suspected cross-contamination and a sequencing artifact. In a later analysis, a clonal expansion index for each public chain was calculated from normalized within-repertoire ranks of inferred template counts. In a later analysis, generation probabilities were computed with a VDJ recombination model fitted to out-of-frame rearrangements, and the resulting probabilities were checked against IGoR. In a later analysis, hypergeometric tests were used to score TCR-TCR, TCR-HLA and TCR-CMV co-occurrence, with a repertoire-size bias correction applied to TCR pairs. A later analysis estimated false discovery rates by permuting HLA or CMV assignments 20 times. A later analysis grouped co-occurring TCRs with DBSCAN, adding TCRdist sequence similarity when clustering within HLA-allele-positive subsets. For co-occurrence clustering, repertoires with fewer than 30,000 or more than 120,000 public chains were excluded, along with roughly 5 repertoires with anomalous nucleotide sharing. Here the immuneACCESS table is served through TCRdb, limited to in-frame sequences with V and J called. Missing clones are a known gap in these copies; in checked studies unresolved V genes cover under half, and the rest lacks a known reason. V and J calls and clone size follow that table, whereas D and trimming were derived from the DNA. The sample yields over 120,000 clones; about 80% were counted once. The top ten clones comprise more than 9.5% of the sample.

The sequence joins TRBV5-8 to TRBJ2-1, with the D gene call left open. The receptor was derived from a woman aged 60-75 years in good health and CMV-seropositive. The sample comprised PBMCs. The CDR3 region reads CASSSPIDYNEQFF. Here is the DNA: TGTGCCAGCAGCTCTCCGATAGACTACAATGAGCAGTTCTTC.